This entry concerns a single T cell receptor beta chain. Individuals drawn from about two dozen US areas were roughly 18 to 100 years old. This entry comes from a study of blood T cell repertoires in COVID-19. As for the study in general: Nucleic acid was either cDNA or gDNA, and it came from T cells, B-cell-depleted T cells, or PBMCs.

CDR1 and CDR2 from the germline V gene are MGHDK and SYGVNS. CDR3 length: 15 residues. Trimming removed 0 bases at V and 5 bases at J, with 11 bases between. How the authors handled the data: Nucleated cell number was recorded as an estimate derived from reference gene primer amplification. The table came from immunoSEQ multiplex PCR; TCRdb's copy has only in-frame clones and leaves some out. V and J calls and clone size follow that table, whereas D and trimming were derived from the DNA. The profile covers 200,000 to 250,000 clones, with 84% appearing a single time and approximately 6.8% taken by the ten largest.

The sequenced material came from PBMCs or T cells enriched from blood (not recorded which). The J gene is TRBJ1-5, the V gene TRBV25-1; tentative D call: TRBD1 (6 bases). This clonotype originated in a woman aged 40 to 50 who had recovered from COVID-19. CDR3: CASSEYGTRYQPQHF. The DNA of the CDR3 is TGTGCCAGCAGTGAATATGGGACAAGATATCAGCCCCAGCATTTT.